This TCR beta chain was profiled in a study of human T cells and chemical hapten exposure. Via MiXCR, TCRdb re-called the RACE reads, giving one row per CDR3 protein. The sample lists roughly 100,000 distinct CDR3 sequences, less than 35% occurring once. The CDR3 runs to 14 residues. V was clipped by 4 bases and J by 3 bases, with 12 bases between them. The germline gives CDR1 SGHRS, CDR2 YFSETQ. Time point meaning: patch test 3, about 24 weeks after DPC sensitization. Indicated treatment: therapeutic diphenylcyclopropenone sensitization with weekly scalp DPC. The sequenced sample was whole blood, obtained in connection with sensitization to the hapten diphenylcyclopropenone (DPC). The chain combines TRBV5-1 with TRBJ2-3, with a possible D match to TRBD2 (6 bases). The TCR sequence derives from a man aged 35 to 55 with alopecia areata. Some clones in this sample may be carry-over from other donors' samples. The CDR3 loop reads CASSAGSWTDTQYF. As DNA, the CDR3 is TGCGCCAGCAGCGCCGGGAGTTGGACAGATACGCAGTATTTT.